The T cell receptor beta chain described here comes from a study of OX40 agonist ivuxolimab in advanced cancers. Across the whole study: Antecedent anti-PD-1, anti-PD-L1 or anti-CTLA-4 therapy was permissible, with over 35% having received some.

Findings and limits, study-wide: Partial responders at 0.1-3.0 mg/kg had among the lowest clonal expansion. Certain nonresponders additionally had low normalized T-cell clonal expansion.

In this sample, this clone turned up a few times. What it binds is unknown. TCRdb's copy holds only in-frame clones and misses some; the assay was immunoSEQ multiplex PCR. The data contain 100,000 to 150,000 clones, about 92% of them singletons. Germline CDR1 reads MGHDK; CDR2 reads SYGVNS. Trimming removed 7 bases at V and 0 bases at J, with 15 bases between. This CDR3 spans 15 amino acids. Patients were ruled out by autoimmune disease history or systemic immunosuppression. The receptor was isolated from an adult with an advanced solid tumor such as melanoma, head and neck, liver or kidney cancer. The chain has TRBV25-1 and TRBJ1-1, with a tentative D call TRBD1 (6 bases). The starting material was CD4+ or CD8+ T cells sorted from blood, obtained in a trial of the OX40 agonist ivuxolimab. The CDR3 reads CASTGGSGVNTEAFF. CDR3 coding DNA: TGTGCCAGCACCGGTGGGTCAGGGGTGAACACTGAAGCTTTCTTT.